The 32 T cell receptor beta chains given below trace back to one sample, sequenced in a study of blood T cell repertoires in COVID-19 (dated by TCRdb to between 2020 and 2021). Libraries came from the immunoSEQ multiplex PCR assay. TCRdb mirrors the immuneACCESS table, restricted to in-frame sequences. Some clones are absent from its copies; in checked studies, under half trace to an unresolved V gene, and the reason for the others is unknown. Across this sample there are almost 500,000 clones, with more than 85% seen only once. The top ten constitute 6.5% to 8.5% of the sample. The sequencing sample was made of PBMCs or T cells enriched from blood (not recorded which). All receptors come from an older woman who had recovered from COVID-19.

CDR3 nucleotides: TGTGCTAGTGGGCTACTTAACTATGGCTACACCTTC. Its translation is CASGLLNYGYTF. The chain carries TRBV12-5 and TRBJ1-2, with D hard to call. The CDR3 contains 12 residues. V gave up 6 bases and J gave up 1 base, with 6 bases separating them. CDR1 is LGHNT, CDR2 FRNRAP, per germline.

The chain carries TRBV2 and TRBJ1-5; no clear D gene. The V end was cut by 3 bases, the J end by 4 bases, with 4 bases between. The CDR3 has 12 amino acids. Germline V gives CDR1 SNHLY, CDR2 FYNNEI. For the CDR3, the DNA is TGTGCCAGCAGTGACAGAAATCAGCCCCAGCATTTT. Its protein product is CASSDRNQPQHF.

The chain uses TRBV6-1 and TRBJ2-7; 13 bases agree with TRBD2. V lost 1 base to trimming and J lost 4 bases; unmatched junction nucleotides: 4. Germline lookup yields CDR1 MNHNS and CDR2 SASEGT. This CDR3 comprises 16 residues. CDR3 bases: TGTGCCAGCAGTGAAGGACTAGCGGGGGGTCTTTACGAGCAGTACTTC. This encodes CASSEGLAGGLYEQYF.

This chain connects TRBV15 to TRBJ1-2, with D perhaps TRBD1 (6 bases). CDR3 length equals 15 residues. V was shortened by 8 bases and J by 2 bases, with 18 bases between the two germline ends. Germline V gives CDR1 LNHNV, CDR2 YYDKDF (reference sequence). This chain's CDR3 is CATGKTGIGNYGYTF. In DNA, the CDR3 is TGTGCCACCGGAAAAACAGGGATTGGGAACTATGGCTACACCTTC.

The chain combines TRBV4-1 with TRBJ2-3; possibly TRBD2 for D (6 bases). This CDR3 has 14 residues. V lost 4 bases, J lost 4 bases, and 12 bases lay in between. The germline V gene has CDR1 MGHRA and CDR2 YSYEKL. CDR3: CASSLPGLADTQYF. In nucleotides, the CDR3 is TGCGCCAGCAGCCTCCCGGGACTCGCAGATACGCAGTATTTT.

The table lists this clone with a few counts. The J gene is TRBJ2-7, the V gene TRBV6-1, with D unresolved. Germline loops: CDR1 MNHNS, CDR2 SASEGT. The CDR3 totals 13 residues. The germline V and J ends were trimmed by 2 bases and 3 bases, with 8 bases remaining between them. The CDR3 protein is CASSESVLYEQYF. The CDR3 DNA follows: TGTGCCAGCAGTGAATCCGTTCTCTACGAGCAGTACTTC.

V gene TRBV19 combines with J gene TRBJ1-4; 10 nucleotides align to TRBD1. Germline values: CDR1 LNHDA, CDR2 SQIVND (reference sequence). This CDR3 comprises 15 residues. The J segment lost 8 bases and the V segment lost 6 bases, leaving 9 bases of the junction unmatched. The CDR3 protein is CASSFLGTGEEKLFF. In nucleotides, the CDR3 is TGTGCCAGTAGCTTTCTCGGGACAGGGGAAGAAAAACTGTTTTTT.

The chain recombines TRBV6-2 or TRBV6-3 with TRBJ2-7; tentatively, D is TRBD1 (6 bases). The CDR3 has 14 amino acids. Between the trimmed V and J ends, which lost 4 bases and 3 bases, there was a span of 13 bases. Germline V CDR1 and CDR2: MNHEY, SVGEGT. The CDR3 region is CASSFGGGLYEQYV. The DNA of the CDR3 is TGTGCCAGCAGTTTCGGTGGGGGCCTCTACGAGCAGTACGTC.

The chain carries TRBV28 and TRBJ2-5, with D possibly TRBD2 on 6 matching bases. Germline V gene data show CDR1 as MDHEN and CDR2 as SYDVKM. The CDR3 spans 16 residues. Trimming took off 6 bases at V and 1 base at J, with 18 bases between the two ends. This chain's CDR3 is CASSGMGGHSQETQYF. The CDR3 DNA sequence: TGTGCCAGCAGCGGGATGGGAGGACACTCCCAAGAGACCCAGTACTTC.

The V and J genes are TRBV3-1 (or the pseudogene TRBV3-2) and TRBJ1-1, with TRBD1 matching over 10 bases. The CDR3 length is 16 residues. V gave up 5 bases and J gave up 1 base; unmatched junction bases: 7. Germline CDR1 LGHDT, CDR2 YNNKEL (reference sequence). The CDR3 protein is CASSTGQGDGNTEAFF. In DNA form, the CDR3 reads TGTGCCAGCAGCACCGGACAGGGGGACGGGAACACTGAAGCTTTCTTT.

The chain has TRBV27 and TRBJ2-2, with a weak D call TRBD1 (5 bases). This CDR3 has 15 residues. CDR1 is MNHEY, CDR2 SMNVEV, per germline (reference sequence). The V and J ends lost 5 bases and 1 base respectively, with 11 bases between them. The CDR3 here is CASSRKTGNTGELFF. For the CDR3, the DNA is TGTGCCAGCAGTAGAAAAACAGGGAACACCGGGGAGCTGTTTTTT.

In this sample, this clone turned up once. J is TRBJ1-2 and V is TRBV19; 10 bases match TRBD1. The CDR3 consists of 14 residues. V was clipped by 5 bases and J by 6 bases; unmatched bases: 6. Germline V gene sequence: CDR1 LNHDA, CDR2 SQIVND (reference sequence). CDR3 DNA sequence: TGTGCCAGTAGTCGAGGACAGGGGGGTCATGGCTACACCTTC. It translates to CASSRGQGGHGYTF.

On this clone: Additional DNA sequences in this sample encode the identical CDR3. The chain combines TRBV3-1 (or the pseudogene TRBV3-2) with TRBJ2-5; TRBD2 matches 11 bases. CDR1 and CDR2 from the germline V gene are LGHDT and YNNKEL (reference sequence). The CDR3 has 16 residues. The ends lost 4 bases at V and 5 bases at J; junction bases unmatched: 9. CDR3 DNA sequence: TGTGCCAGCAGCCTACGTAGCGGGGGGGCCGGGGAGACCCAGTACTTC. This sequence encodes CASSLRSGGAGETQYF.

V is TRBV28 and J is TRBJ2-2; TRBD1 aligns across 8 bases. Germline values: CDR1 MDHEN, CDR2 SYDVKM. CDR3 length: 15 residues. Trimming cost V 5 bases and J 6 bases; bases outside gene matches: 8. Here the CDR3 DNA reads TGTGCCAGCAGTCGGGGACAGGTCGGGGCCGGGGAGCTGTTTTTT. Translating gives CASSRGQVGAGELFF.

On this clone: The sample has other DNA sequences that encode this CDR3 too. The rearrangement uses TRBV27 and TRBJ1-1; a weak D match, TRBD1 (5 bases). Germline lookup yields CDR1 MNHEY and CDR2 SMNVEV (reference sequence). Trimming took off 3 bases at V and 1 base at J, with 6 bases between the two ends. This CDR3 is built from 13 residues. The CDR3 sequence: CASSFGGNTEAFF. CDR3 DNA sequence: TGTGCCAGCAGTTTCGGGGGGAACACTGAAGCTTTCTTT.

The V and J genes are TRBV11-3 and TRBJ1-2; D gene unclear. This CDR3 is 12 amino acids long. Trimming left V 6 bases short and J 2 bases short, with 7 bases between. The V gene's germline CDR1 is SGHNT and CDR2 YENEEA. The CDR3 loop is CASSSRNYGYTF. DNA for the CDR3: TGTGCCAGCAGTTCCAGAAACTATGGCTACACCTTC.

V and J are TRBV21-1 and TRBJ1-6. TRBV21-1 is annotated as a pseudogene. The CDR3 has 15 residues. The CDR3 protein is CASSTRTPRDSPLHF. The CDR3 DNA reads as TGTGCCAGCAGCACCCGGACTCCTCGAGATTCACCCCTCCACTTT.

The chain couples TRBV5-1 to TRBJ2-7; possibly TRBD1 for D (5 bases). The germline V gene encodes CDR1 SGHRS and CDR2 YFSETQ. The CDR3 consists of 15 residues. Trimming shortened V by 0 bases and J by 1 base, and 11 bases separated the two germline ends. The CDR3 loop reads CASSLVAGPSYEQYF. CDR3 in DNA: TGCGCCAGCAGCTTGGTGGCAGGGCCTTCCTACGAGCAGTACTTC.

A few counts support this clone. The CDR3 DNA is TGCGCCAGCAGCCCGGGGACTAACTATGGCTACACCTTC. Protein: CASSPGTNYGYTF. The chain recombines TRBV5-1 with TRBJ1-2; unclear D gene. The CDR3 has 13 amino acids. In germline, CDR1 is SGHRS, CDR2 YFSETQ. With 4 bases removed from V and 0 bases from J, the gap between germline ends came to 7 bases.

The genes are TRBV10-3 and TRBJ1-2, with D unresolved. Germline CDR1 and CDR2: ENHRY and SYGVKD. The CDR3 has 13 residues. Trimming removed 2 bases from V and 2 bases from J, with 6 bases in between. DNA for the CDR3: TGTGCCATCAGTGAGACACCCAACTATGGCTACACCTTC. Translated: CAISETPNYGYTF.

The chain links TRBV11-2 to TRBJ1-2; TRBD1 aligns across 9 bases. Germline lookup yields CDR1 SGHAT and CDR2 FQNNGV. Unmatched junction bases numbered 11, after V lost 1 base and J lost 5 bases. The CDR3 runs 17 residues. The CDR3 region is CASSLGVGQGTGYGYTF. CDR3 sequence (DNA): TGTGCCAGCAGCTTAGGAGTGGGTCAGGGGACAGGGTATGGCTACACCTTC.

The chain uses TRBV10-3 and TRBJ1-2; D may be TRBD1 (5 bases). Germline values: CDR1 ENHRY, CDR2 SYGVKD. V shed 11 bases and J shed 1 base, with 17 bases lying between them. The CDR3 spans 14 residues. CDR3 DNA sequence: TGTGCCGTAGCCGCCGACAGAAATAACTATGGCTACACCTTC. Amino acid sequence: CAVAADRNNYGYTF.

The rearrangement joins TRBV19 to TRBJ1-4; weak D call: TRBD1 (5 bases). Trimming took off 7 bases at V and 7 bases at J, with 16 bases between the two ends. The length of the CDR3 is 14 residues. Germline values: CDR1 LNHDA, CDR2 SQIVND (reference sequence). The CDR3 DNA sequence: TGTGCCAGTAAGCGGGGGTCGCCGGGTGAAAAACTGTTTTTT. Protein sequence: CASKRGSPGEKLFF.

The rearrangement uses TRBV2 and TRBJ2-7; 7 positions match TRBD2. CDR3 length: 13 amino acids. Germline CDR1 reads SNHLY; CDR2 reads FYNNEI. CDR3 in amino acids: CAASGAFTYEQYF. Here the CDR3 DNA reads TGTGCAGCGAGCGGGGCCTTTACCTACGAGCAGTACTTC. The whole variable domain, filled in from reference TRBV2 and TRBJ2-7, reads EPEVTQTPSHQVTQMGQEVILRCVPISNHLYFYWYRQILGQKVEFLVSFYNNEISEKSEIFDDQFSVERPDGSNFTLKIRSTKLEDSAMYFCAASGAFTYEQYFGPGTRLTVT.

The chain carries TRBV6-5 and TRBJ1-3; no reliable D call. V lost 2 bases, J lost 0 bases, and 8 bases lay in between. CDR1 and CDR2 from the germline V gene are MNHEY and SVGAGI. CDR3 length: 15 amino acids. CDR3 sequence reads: CASSYSYYSGNTIYF. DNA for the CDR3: TGTGCCAGCAGTTACAGCTACTACTCTGGAAACACCATATATTTT.

The CDR3 here is CASSPLTGADGYTF. DNA of the CDR3: TGTGCCAGCAGCCCTCTTACAGGGGCGGATGGCTACACCTTC. V gene TRBV7-8 combines with J gene TRBJ1-2; 7 positions agree with TRBD1. From germline, CDR1 is SGHVS and CDR2 FQNEAQ. Losses at the gene ends were 5 bases for V and 6 bases for J; bases not matched to a gene: 9. The CDR3 runs to 14 residues.

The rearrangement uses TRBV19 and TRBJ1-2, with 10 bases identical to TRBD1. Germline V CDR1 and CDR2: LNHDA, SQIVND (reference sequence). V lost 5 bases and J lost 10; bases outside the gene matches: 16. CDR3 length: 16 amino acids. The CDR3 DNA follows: TGTGCCAGTAGTTCACCTTCGGGACAGGGGAGACCTTCCTACACCTTC. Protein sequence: CASSSPSGQGRPSYTF.

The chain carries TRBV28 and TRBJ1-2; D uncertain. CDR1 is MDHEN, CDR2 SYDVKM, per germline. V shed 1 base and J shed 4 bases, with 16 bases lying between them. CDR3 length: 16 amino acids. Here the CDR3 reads CASSLSPSGRPYGYTF. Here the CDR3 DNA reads TGTGCCAGCAGTTTATCCCCGAGTGGGAGACCCTATGGCTACACCTTC.

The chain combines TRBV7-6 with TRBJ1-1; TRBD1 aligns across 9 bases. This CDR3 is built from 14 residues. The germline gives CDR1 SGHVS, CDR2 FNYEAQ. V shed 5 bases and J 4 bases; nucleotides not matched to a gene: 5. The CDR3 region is CASSRQGEGTEAFF. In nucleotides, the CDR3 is TGTGCCAGCAGCCGACAGGGGGAGGGCACTGAAGCTTTCTTT.

Here the CDR3 DNA reads TGTGCCAGCAGCCAAGATGCCGGGACTGAAGCTTTCTTT. As protein: CASSQDAGTEAFF. V usage is TRBV3-1 (or the pseudogene TRBV3-2) and J usage is TRBJ1-1, with unresolved D. CDR3 size: 13 residues. Germline loops: CDR1 LGHDT, CDR2 YNNKEL (reference sequence). V was trimmed by 0 bases and J by 5 bases, leaving 7 bases between them.

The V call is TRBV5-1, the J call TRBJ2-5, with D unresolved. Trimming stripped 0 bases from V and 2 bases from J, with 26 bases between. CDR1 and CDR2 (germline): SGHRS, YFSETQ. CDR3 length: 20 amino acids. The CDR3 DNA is TGCGCCAGCAGCTTGGCCTGGCCTCCGTCGGCGGATTTAAAACAAGAGACCCAGTACTTC. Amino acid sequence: CASSLAWPPSADLKQETQYF.

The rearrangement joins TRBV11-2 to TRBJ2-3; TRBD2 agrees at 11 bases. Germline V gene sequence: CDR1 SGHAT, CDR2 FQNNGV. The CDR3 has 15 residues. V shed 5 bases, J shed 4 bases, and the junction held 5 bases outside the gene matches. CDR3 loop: CASSGTSGVADTQYF. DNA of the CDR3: TGTGCCAGCAGCGGGACTAGCGGCGTAGCAGATACGCAGTATTTT. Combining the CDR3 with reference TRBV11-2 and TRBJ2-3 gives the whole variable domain EAGVAQSPRYKIIEKRQSVAFWCNPISGHATLYWYQQILGQGPKLLIQFQNNGVVDDSQLPKDRFSAERLKGVDSTLKIQPAKLEDSAVYLCASSGTSGVADTQYFGPGTRLTVL.